A single sample is the source of the 6 T cell receptor beta chains below, sequenced in a study of blood T cell repertoires in COVID-19. Here immunoSEQ multiplex PCR was the method, and the copy in TCRdb shows in-frame clones only, minus some. The data show around 280,000 clones, about nine tenths seen once. What was sequenced was peripheral blood. All receptors come from a woman between 25 and 40 years old with COVID-19, enrolled during active disease.

The chain recombines TRBV5-1 with TRBJ1-1, with D possibly being TRBD1 (6 bases). V was trimmed by 4 bases and J by 7 bases, leaving 14 bases between them. This CDR3 spans 13 amino acids. The germline V gene has CDR1 SGHRS and CDR2 YFSETQ. The CDR3 is CASSPRGGLEAFF. CDR3 nucleotides: TGCGCCAGCAGCCCCCGGGGGGGCCTTGAAGCTTTCTTT.

The chain employs TRBV5-5 and TRBJ1-1; possibly TRBD1 for D (6 bases). V gave up 4 bases and J gave up 0 bases, with 16 bases separating them. Germline loops: CDR1 SGHKS, CDR2 YYEKEE (reference sequence). The CDR3 has 16 amino acids. The CDR3 DNA reads as TGTGCCAGCAGCAGGGGGACCGTAGTCTTGAACACTGAAGCTTTCTTT. The encoded protein is CASSRGTVVLNTEAFF. The whole variable domain, filled in from reference TRBV5-5 and TRBJ1-1, reads DAGVTQSPTHLIKTRGQQVTLRCSPISGHKSVSWYQQVLGQGPQFIFQYYEKEERGRGNFPDRFSARQFPNYSSELNVNALLLGDSALYLCASSRGTVVLNTEAFFGQGTRLTVV.

The sample holds a few counts of this clone. V usage is TRBV2 and J usage is TRBJ1-6, with 7 bases that match TRBD1. The CDR3 contains 12 residues. V shed 2 bases, J shed 16 bases, and the junction held 5 bases outside the gene matches. The germline V gene encodes CDR1 SNHLY and CDR2 FYNNEI. The CDR3 is CASSERGQVLHF. The CDR3 nucleotides read TGTGCCAGCAGTGAAAGAGGACAGGTACTCCACTTT.

This chain connects TRBV6-6 to TRBJ2-7; 8 bases are shared with TRBD1. The V gene's germline CDR1 is MNHNY and CDR2 SVGAGI (reference sequence). The CDR3 runs to 16 residues. Trimming removed 4 bases from V and 0 bases from J; junction bases left unmatched: 8. As DNA, the CDR3 is TGTGCCAGCAGTTCCCCGCAGGGGGCCATCTCCTACGAGCAGTACTTC. Its translation is CASSSPQGAISYEQYF.

The rearrangement links TRBV6-5 to TRBJ1-1, with D possibly matching TRBD1 (5 bases). Germline V gives CDR1 MNHEY, CDR2 SVGAGI. The CDR3 length is 13 residues. Trimming left V 6 bases short and J 4 bases short, with 12 bases between. CDR3 sequence (DNA): TGTGCCAGCAGGGACACAGGAAGCACTGAAGCTTTCTTT. It yields the protein CASRDTGSTEAFF.

V gene TRBV28 combines with J gene TRBJ2-5; D is possibly TRBD1 (6 bases). Between the trimmed V and J ends, which lost 6 bases and 4 bases, there was a span of 15 bases. Germline loops: CDR1 MDHEN, CDR2 SYDVKM. CDR3 length equals 14 residues. Here the CDR3 reads CASSRNRVTETQYF. The CDR3 DNA reads TGTGCCAGCAGCCGTAACAGGGTAACAGAGACCCAGTACTTC. Complete variable domain (other parts from reference TRBV28 and TRBJ2-5): DVKVTQSSRYLVKRTGEKVFLECVQDMDHENMFWYRQDPGLGLRLIYFSYDVKMKEKGDIPEGYSVSREKKERFSLILESASTNQTSMYLCASSRNRVTETQYFGPGTRLLVL.